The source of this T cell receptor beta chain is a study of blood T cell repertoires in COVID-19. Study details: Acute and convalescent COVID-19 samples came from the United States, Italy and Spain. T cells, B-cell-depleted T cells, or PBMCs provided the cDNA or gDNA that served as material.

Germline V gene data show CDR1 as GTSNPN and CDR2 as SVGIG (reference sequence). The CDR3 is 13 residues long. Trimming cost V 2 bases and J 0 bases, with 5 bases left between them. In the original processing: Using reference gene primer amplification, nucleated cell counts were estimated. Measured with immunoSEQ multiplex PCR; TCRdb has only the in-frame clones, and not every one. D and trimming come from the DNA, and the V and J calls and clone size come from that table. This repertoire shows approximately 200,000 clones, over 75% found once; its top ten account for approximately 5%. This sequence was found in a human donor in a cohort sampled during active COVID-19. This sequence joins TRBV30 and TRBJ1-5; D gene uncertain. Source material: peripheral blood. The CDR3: CAWSTNSNQPQHF. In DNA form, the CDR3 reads TGTGCCTGGAGTACTAATAGCAATCAGCCCCAGCATTTT.